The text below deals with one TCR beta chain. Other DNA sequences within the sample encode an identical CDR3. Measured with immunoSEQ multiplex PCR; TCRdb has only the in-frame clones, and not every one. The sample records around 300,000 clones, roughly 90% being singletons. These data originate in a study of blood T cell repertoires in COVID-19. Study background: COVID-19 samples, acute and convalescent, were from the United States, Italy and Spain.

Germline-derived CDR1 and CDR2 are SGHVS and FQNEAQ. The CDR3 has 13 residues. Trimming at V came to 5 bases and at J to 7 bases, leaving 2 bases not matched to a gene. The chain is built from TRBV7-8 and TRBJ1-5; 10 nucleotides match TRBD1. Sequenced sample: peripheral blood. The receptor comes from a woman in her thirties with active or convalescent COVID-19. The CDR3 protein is CASSQDRGQPQHF. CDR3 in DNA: TGTGCCAGCAGCCAGGACAGGGGGCAGCCCCAGCATTTT.